This T cell receptor (beta chain) was found in a study of blood T cell repertoires in COVID-19. Overall study context: Acute-phase and convalescent COVID-19 samples originated in the United States, Italy and Spain. PBMCs, B-cell-depleted T cells, or T cells were the source of the cDNA or gDNA that made up the material.

Per the original data handling: Estimation of nucleated cell counts relied on the amplification of reference gene primers. Measured with immunoSEQ multiplex PCR; TCRdb has only the in-frame clones, and not every one. That table supplies the V and J calls and clone size; D and trimming were determined from the DNA. The table shows 43,000 or so clones, with 86% occurring only once. Between the trimmed V and J ends, which lost 2 bases and 4 bases, there was a span of 6 bases. The CDR3 length is 12 residues. Per germline, CDR1 MDHEN and CDR2 SYDVKM. The V call is TRBV28, the J call TRBJ2-7; D is uncertain. The TCR originated in a man aged 60 to 75 with active COVID-19. The sample taken for sequencing was peripheral blood. CDR3 nucleotides: TGTGCCAGCAGTTTAACGGGTTACGAGCAGTACTTC. Its protein is CASSLTGYEQYF.